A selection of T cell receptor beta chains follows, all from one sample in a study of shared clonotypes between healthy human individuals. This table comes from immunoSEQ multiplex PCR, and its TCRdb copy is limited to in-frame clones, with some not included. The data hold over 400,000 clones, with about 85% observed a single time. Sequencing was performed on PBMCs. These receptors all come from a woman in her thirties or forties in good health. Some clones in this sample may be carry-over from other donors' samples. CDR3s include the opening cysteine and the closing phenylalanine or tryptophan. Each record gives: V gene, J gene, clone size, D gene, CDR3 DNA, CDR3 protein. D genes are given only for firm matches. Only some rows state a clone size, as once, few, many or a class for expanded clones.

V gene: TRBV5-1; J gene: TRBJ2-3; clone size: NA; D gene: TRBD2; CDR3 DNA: TGCGCCAGCAGTTTGGGCGGGAGACGTGGAGATACGCAGTATTTT; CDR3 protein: CASSLGGRRGDTQYF
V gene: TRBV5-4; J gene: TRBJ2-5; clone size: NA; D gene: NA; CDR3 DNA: TGTGCCAGCAGAAGAGTCCCGGGAAAGGAACAAGAGACCCAGTACTTC; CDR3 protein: CASRRVPGKEQETQYF
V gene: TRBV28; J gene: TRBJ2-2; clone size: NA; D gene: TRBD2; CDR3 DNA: TGTGCCAGCAGTTCCAGCGGGGGCACCGGGGAGCTGTTTTTT; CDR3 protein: CASSSSGGTGELFF
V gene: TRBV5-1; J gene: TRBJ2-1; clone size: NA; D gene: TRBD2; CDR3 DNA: TGCGCCAGCCGATTCAGGACTAGCGGAAGTGAGCAGTTCTTC; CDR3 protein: CASRFRTSGSEQFF
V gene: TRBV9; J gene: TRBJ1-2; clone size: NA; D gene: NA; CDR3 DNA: TGTGCCAGCAGCCCACGGCAAGGGTGGAACTATGGCTACACCTTC; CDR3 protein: CASSPRQGWNYGYTF
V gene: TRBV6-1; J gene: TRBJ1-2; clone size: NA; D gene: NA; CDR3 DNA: TGTGCCAGCAGTGAAGGGCAGGCAGAGATAGTTTATGGCTACACCTTC; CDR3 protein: CASSEGQAEIVYGYTF
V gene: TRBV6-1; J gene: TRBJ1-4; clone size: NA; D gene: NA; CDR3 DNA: TGTGCCAGCAGCAGACAAAATGAAAAACTGTTTTTT; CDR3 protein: CASSRQNEKLFF
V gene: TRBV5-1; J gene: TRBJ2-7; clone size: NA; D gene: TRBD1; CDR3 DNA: TGCGCCAGCAGCACGGGACAGCTCTCCTACGAGCAGTACTTC; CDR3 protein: CASSTGQLSYEQYF
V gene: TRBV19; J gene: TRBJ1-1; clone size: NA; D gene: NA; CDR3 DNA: TGTGCCACCATGGAGGGGTGGAACACTGAAGCTTTCTTT; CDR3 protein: CATMEGWNTEAFF
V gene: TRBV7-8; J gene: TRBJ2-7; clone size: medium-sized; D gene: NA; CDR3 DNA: TGTGCCAGCAGCCCCCATGGGGACGAGCAGTACTTC; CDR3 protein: CASSPHGDEQYF
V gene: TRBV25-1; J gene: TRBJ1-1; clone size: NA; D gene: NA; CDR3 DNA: TGTGCCAGCAGTCGAACGGGGGTTAATGAAGCTTTCTTT; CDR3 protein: CASSRTGVNEAFF
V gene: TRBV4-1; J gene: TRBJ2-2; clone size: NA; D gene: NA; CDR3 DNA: TGCGCCAGCAGCGACGGAGGGTCCGGGGAGCTGTTTTTT; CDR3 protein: CASSDGGSGELFF
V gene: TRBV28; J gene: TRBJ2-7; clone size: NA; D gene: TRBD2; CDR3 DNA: TGTGCCAGCAGCTCTGCGGGACTAGCGGCTTTCCCTATCTCCTACGAGCAGTACTTC; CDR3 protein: CASSSAGLAAFPISYEQYF
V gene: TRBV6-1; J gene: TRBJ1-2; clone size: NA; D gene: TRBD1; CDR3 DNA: TGTGCCAGCAGAAGGGACAGGATTAACTATGGCTACACCTTC; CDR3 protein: CASRRDRINYGYTF
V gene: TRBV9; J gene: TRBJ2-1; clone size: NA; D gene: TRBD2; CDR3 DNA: TGTGCCAGCAGCACGCGCAGCGGGAGTTCCTACAATGAGCAGTTCTTC; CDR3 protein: CASSTRSGSSYNEQFF
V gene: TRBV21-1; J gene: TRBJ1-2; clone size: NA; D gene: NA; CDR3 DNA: TGTGCCAGCAGCAAAGTGCGCCAGGAGGATGGCTACACCTTC; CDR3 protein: CASSKVRQEDGYTF
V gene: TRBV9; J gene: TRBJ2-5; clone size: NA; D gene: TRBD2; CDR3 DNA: TGTGCCAGCAGCTCTAGAGAAGCGGGGGAGACCCAGTACTTC; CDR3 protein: CASSSREAGETQYF
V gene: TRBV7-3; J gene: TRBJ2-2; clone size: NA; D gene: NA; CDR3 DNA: TGTGCCAGCAGCTTAGGGGGTACCGGGGAGCTGTTTTTT; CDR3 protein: CASSLGGTGELFF
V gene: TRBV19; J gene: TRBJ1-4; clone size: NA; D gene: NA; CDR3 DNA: TGTGCCAGTAGTATGCCCGGGGCCTCTGCAACTAATGAAAAACTGTTTTTT; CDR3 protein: CASSMPGASATNEKLFF
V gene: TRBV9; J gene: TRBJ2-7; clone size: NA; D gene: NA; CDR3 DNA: TGTGCCAGCAGCAAATCCGGGACAATCGCCTACGAGCAGTACTTC; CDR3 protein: CASSKSGTIAYEQYF
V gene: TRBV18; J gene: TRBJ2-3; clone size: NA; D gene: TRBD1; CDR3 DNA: TGTGCCAGCTCACCACCGGACAGGGACACAGATACGCAGTATTTT; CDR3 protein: CASSPPDRDTDTQYF
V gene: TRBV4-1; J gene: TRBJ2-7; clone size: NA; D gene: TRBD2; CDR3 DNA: TGCGCCAGCAGCGGAAGGACTAGCGGGAGTTTAGGGCAGTACTTC; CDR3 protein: CASSGRTSGSLGQYF
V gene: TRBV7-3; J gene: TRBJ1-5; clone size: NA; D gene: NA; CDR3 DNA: TGTGCCAGCAGCTTAGGGGGACAACCCAATCAGCCCCAGCATTTT; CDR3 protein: CASSLGGQPNQPQHF
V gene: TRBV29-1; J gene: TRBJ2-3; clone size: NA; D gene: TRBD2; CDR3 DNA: TGCAGCGTTGAAGTTTGGGGTCGGCGGGAGGGCCTACCAGATACGCAGTATTTT; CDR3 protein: CSVEVWGRREGLPDTQYF
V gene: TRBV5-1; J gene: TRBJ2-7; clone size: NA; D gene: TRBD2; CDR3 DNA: TGCGCCAGCGGAGGCGGACTAGCACTTACCTACGAGCAGTACTTC; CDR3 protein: CASGGGLALTYEQYF
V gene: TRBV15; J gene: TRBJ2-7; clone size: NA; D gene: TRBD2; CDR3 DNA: TGTGCCACCAGCAGATCACTAGCGGGTGGTAAACTCTCCTACGAGCAGTACTTC; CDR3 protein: CATSRSLAGGKLSYEQYF
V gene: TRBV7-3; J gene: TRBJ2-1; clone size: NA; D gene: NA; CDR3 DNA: TGTGCCAGCAGCTTAATCAGGGGTACTAGCAATGAGCAGTTCTTC; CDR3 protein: CASSLIRGTSNEQFF
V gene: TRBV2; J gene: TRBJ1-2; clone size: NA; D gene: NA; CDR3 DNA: TGTGCCAGCAGTGAGAGGGGTGAGGTAGGGGGCTACACCTTC; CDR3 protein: CASSERGEVGGYTF
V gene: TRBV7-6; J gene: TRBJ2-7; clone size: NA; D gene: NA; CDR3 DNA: TGTGCCAGCAGCTTAGCCTCACAGGGTAGCGAGCAGTACTTC; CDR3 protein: CASSLASQGSEQYF
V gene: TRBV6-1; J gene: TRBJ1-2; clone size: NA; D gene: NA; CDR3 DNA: TGTGCCAGCAGTTCATCTTCTAACTATGGCTACACCTTC; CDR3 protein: CASSSSSNYGYTF
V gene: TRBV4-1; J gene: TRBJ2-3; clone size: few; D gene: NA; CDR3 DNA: TGCGCCAGCAGCCAAGGTCCTTCGGTGGTAGGAGATACGCAGTATTTT; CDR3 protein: CASSQGPSVVGDTQYF
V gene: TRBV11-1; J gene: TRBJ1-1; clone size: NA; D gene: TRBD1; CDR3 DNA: TGTGCCAGCAGCCCCAGGGACAGACTGAACACTGAAGCTTTCTTT; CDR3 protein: CASSPRDRLNTEAFF
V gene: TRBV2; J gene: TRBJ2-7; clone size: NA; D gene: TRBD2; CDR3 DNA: TGTGCCAGCAGTACGGGACTAGCGGGAGATTCGTACTTC; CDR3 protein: CASSTGLAGDSYF
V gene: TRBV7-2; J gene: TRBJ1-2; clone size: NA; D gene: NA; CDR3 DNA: TGTGCCAGCAGCTTAATGGGGGCGGGGTATGGCTACACCTTC; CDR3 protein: CASSLMGAGYGYTF
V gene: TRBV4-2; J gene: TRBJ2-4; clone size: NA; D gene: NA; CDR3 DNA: TGTGCCAGCAGCCAAGGGAGGAGCGCCAAAAACATTCAGTACTTC; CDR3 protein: CASSQGRSAKNIQYF
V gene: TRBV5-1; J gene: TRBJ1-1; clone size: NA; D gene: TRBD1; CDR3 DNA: TGCGCCAGCAGCTTGCCTGACAGGGACACTGAAGCTTTCTTT; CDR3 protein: CASSLPDRDTEAFF
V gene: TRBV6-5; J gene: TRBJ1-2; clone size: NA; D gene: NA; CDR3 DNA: TGTGCCAGCAGGGGCAGTTCTAACTATGGCTACACCTTC; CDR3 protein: CASRGSSNYGYTF
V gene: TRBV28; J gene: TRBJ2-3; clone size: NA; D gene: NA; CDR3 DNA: TGTGCCAGCAGTCCCCCTAGCACAGATACGCAGTATTTT; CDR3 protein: CASSPPSTDTQYF
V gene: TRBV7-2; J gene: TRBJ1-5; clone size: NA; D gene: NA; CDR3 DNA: TGTGCCAGCAGCCTGAACGACAATCAGCCCCAGCATTTT; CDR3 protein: CASSLNDNQPQHF
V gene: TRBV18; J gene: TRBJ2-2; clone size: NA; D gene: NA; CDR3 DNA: TGTGCCAGCTCACTGCGATTAGGGGCTACTAACACCGGGGAGCTGTTTTTT; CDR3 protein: CASSLRLGATNTGELFF
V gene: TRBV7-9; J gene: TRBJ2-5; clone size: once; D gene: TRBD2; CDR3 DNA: TGTGCCAGCAGCGGGACTAGCGGCGAAGAGACCCAGTACTTC; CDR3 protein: CASSGTSGEETQYF
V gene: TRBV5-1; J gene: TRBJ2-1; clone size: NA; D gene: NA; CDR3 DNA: TGCGCCAGCAGCTTGATATCAGAGAATGAGCAGTTCTTC; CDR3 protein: CASSLISENEQFF
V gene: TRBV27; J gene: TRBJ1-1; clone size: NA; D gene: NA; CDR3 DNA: TGTGCCAGCAGTCCATGGGTTGGCGTCACTGAAGCTTTCTTT; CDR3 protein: CASSPWVGVTEAFF
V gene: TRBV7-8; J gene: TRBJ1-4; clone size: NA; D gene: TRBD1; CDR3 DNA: TGTGCCAGCAGCCGCGACAGGGGGCCCTCTAATGAAAAACTGTTTTTT; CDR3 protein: CASSRDRGPSNEKLFF
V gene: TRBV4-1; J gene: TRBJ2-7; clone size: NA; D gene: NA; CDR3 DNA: TGCGCCAGCAGCCAAGAGACGCGGCGGTACGAGCAGTACTTC; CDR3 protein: CASSQETRRYEQYF
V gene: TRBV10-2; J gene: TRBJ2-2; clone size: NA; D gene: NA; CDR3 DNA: TGCGCCAGCAGTGATGGGGCCGACCGGGGTACCGGGGAGCTGTTTTTT; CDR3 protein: CASSDGADRGTGELFF
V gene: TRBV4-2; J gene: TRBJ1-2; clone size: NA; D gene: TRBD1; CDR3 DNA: TGTGCCAGCAGCCCGCCGGGACAGGGACAAAAGGGCTACACCTTC; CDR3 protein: CASSPPGQGQKGYTF